These 12 T cell receptor beta chains share one sample of origin, sequenced in a study of T cell changes during pregnancy in multiple sclerosis. TCRdb keeps only in-frame clones here, not all; method: immunoSEQ multiplex PCR. Of more than 75,000 clones in the sample, over 90% are singletons; the top ten hold 2.5%. Material: peripheral blood, obtained in the third trimester of pregnancy. These receptors were taken from a female donor with multiple sclerosis, enrolled in a pregnancy study.

This clone was seen a single time. V is TRBV18 and J is TRBJ1-3; D is uncertain. The CDR3 sequence is 15 residues long. CDR1 is KGHSH and CDR2 is LQKENI in the germline V gene. Trimming took off 8 bases at V and 4 bases at J, with 18 bases between the two ends. The CDR3 DNA sequence: TGTGCCAGCCCACGCATCACAAGACACGGAAACACCATATATTTT. Translating gives CASPRITRHGNTIYF.

In DNA form, the CDR3 reads TGTGCCAGCAGCGTAGGGGGAGACGTGTACAATGAGCAGTTCTTC. Its protein is CASSVGGDVYNEQFF. The V call is TRBV9, the J call TRBJ2-1; possible D gene TRBD2, 5 bases. V was trimmed by 0 bases and J by 4 bases, leaving 11 bases between them. CDR1 is SGDLS and CDR2 is YYNGEE in the germline V gene. This CDR3 spans 15 amino acids.

The CDR3 reads CASSQAQITDTQYF. CDR3 coding DNA: TGTGCCAGCAGCCAAGCCCAGATCACAGATACGCAGTATTTT. The chain is built from TRBV14 and TRBJ2-3; no firm D call. Germline V gives CDR1 SGHDN, CDR2 FVKESK. Trimming removed 1 base from V and 2 bases from J, with 7 bases in between. The CDR3 totals 14 residues.

The V gene is TRBV6-6, the J gene TRBJ1-4, with 10 bases lining up with TRBD1. This CDR3 region has 14 residues. J was trimmed by 8 bases and V by 6 bases; bases with no gene match: 6. Germline CDR1 is MNHNY and CDR2 is SVGAGI (reference sequence). The chain's CDR3 is CASSMTGGREKLFF. As DNA, the CDR3 is TGTGCCAGCAGCATGACAGGGGGCCGAGAAAAACTGTTTTTT.

The chain carries TRBV19 and TRBJ1-4; D is unclear. This CDR3 contains 13 residues. Germline CDR1 LNHDA, CDR2 SQIVND (reference sequence). V was trimmed by 7 bases and J by 7 bases, leaving 13 bases between them. The CDR3 spells CASKIRGGEKLFF. The CDR3 DNA sequence: TGTGCCAGTAAGATCCGAGGTGGTGAAAAACTGTTTTTT.

The chain links TRBV6-5 to TRBJ1-4, with a weak D call TRBD1 (5 bases). This CDR3 has 12 amino acids. V gave up 8 bases and J gave up 4 bases, with 8 bases separating them. Per the germline V gene, CDR1 is MNHEY and CDR2 is SVGAGI. The CDR3 loop is CASGGDNEKLFF. CDR3 bases: TGTGCCAGCGGGGGGGATAATGAAAAACTGTTTTTT.

This clone has only one observation. This chain joins TRBV29-1 and TRBJ2-5; 15 nucleotides match TRBD2. CDR1 is SQVTM and CDR2 is ANQGSEA in the germline V gene. The junction had 14 bases not matched to a gene; V was cut back by 4 bases and J by 8 bases. There are 17 residues in the CDR3. The CDR3 region is CSVAGTSGGPNKPTQYF. The CDR3 DNA reads as TGCAGCGTTGCCGGGACTAGCGGGGGGCCCAACAAACCCACCCAGTACTTC.

The chain combines TRBV15 with TRBJ2-5; either TRBD1 or TRBD2 may fit D (6 bases each). The CDR3 totals 17 residues. The germline V and J ends were trimmed by 5 bases and 5 bases, with 24 bases remaining between them. The germline CDR1 and CDR2 sequences are LNHNV and YYDKDF (reference sequence). CDR3 coding DNA: TGTGCCACCAGCGGAGGGGGAGTTTCTCCAAGAGGGGAGACCCAGTACTTC. Residues: CATSGGGVSPRGETQYF.

The rearrangement joins TRBV27 to TRBJ1-2; 7 bases map to TRBD1. The V segment lost 2 bases and the J segment 6 bases; nucleotides outside the gene matches: 6. Germline loops: CDR1 MNHEY, CDR2 SMNVEV (reference sequence). The CDR3 covers 14 residues. The CDR3 DNA follows: TGTGCCAGCAGTTTAACCTGGACAGGAGATGGCTACACCTTC. Translated: CASSLTWTGDGYTF.

This chain connects TRBV14 to TRBJ2-7; D is undetermined. The V end lost 1 base, the J end lost 4 bases, and 8 bases lay between the germline ends. This CDR3 is 13 amino acids long. Germline loops: CDR1 SGHDN, CDR2 FVKESK. Here the CDR3 reads CASSQVPFYEQYF. CDR3 nucleotides: TGTGCCAGCAGCCAAGTTCCTTTTTACGAGCAGTACTTC.

DNA of the CDR3: TGTGCCAGCAGTTACTCACAGGGGGGCCGGGGCTACACCTTC. Translating it yields CASSYSQGGRGYTF. The chain links TRBV6-5 to TRBJ1-2; TRBD1 agrees at 8 bases. The germline gives CDR1 MNHEY, CDR2 SVGAGI. This CDR3 has 14 amino acids. V was pared by 0 bases and J by 8 bases, with 5 bases of the junction left unmatched.

The chain links TRBV2 to TRBJ1-5; D is perhaps TRBD1 (5 bases). The V end lost 6 bases, the J end lost 3 bases, and 12 bases lay between the germline ends. Germline V gene lookup returns CDR1 SNHLY and CDR2 FYNNEI. This CDR3 spans 14 amino acids. The CDR3 DNA reads as TGTGCCAGCAGATCGGCTGGGGCCAATCAGCCCCAGCATTTT. Protein product: CASRSAGANQPQHF.